The 30 T cell receptor beta chains reported below all come from one sample, sequenced in a study of beta chain features in type 1 diabetes. Investigators reverse transcribed all isolated RNA, so they sequenced expressed TCRB transcripts. Using immunoSEQ multiplex PCR, the repertoire was profiled, and TCRdb retains in-frame clones only, with some absent. The sample contains some 360,000 clones, 8% to 10% of which appear only once. No antigen is known for these receptors. Study results and limitations: TCRB CDR3 length was moderately but significantly reduced in all four CD4+ subsets of Type 1 diabetes patients.

Material for sequencing was central memory CD4+ T cells from blood. The receptors come from a man in his thirties or forties with type 1 diabetes.

This clone was recorded a few times. The chain is built from TRBV28 and TRBJ2-5, with D unclear. The closer fit of TRBJ2-7 to the DNA end suggests the J call may be wrong. This CDR3 is built from 13 residues. Germline CDR1 is MDHEN and CDR2 is SYDVKM. The CDR3 DNA follows: TGTGCCAGCAGTTTTGGTCGCCAACCCGAGCAGTACTTC. Residues: CASSFGRQPEQYF.

The V and J genes are TRBV7-3 and TRBJ2-1; D is perhaps TRBD2 (6 bases). The CDR3 has 15 amino acids. The germline V gene has CDR1 SGHTA and CDR2 FQGTGA. V lost 5 bases, J lost 2 bases, and 13 bases lay in between. The CDR3 DNA reads TGTGCCAGCAGCCCCCGTGGGGGGACCTACAATGAGCAGTTCTTC. It yields the protein CASSPRGGTYNEQFF.

In its sample, this clone was seen a few times. V gene TRBV19 combines with J gene TRBJ1-1; TRBD1 might be the D (6 bases). Germline-derived CDR1 and CDR2 are LNHDA and SQIVND (reference sequence). Trimming took 0 bases from V and 7 from J, leaving 18 bases between them. There are 16 residues in the CDR3. The CDR3 reads CASSIDRVGGRSEAFF. The DNA for the CDR3 is TGTGCCAGTAGTATAGATCGGGTAGGGGGTAGGAGTGAAGCTTTCTTT. The full variable domain, in which reference TRBV19 and TRBJ1-1 provide the parts outside the CDR3, is DGGITQSPKYLFRKEGQNVTLSCEQNLNHDAMYWYRQDPGQGLRLIYYSQIVNDFQKGDIAEGYSVSREKKESFPLTVTSAQKNPTAFYLCASSIDRVGGRSEAFFGQGTRLTVV.

The chain recombines TRBV28 with TRBJ2-3, with 7 bases that match TRBD1. Germline CDR1 MDHEN, CDR2 SYDVKM. The junction had 10 bases not matched to a gene; V was cut back by 10 bases and J by 6 bases. The CDR3 is 13 residues long. CDR3 in DNA: TGTGCCACTCGTATAGGGGGCGGGGATACGCAGTATTTT. Translating it yields CATRIGGGDTQYF.

V is TRBV15 and J is TRBJ2-7; no firm D call. V was trimmed by 0 bases and J by 6 bases, leaving 12 bases between them. This CDR3 comprises 14 residues. Germline-derived CDR1 and CDR2 are LNHNV and YYDKDF (reference sequence). In DNA, the CDR3 is TGTGCCACCAGCAGAGATCGAACGGTCCCCGAGCAGTACTTC. Translation: CATSRDRTVPEQYF.

For the CDR3, the DNA is TGTGCCAGTAGCAGGGACCCGGACAGGTACGAAGGGCAGTACTTC. As protein: CASSRDPDRYEGQYF. This chain links TRBV19 with TRBJ2-5; 7 bases agree with TRBD1. The V and J ends lost 6 bases and 11 bases, in that order; junction bases with no gene match: 18. This CDR3 contains 15 residues. In germline, CDR1 is LNHDA, CDR2 SQIVND (reference sequence).

This clone was detected a few times. The V gene is TRBV7-3, the J gene TRBJ2-1; 7 nucleotides line up with TRBD2. The CDR3 is made up of 13 amino acids. V gave up 5 bases and J gave up 5 bases; unmatched junction bases: 3. Germline V gene sequence: CDR1 SGHTA, CDR2 FQGTGA. The CDR3: CASSEGLDNEQFF. In DNA, the CDR3 is TGTGCCAGCAGCGAAGGACTAGACAATGAGCAGTTCTTC.

The V and J genes are TRBV5-1 and TRBJ1-3, with 9 bases identical to TRBD1. The CDR3 spans 16 residues. CDR1 is SGHRS and CDR2 is YFSETQ in the germline V gene. V lost 5 bases to trimming and J lost 3 bases; unmatched junction nucleotides: 9. In nucleotides, the CDR3 is TGCGCCAGCAGTCAGACCGGGACAGGGTTTGGAAACACCATATATTTT. Residues: CASSQTGTGFGNTIYF.

This clone was seen only a few times. The chain couples TRBV7-9 to TRBJ2-2; tentative D call: TRBD2 (6 bases). The CDR3 length is 16 residues. Between the trimmed V and J ends, which lost 5 bases and 1 base, there was a span of 14 bases. Germline V gene data show CDR1 as SEHNR and CDR2 as FQNEAQ (reference sequence). CDR3 in DNA: TGTGCCAGCAGCCCGGGACTGAGCGTGAACACCGGGGAGCTGTTTTTT. Translating it yields CASSPGLSVNTGELFF.

V gene TRBV19 combines with J gene TRBJ2-2; unclear D gene. This CDR3 is built from 13 residues. Trimming shortened V by 6 bases and J by 0 bases, and 5 bases separated the two germline ends. Per the germline V gene, CDR1 is LNHDA and CDR2 is SQIVND (reference sequence). CDR3 loop: CASRTANTGELFF. The CDR3 coding sequence is TGTGCCAGTAGGACCGCGAACACCGGGGAGCTGTTTTTT.

This clone was detected only a few times. The identical CDR3 is also encoded by other nucleotide sequences in the sample. The V gene is TRBV5-6, the J gene TRBJ2-5; D might be TRBD1 (5 bases). This CDR3 is built from 13 residues. In germline, CDR1 is SGHDT, CDR2 YYEEEE. Trimming cost V 0 bases and J 3 bases, with 6 bases left between them. DNA for the CDR3: TGTGCCAGCAGCTTGGGCAGGGAAGAGACCCAGTACTTC. This gives the protein CASSLGREETQYF.

In its sample, this clone was seen a few times. This chain uses TRBV12-5 with TRBJ2-3; no clear D. The ends were cut back, 2 bases at V and 6 bases at J, with 9 bases in the middle. The V gene's germline CDR1 is LGHNT and CDR2 FRNRAP. The CDR3 length is 13 residues. Written as DNA, the CDR3 is TGTGCTAGTGGTTTGCCCCAAGAGGATACGCAGTATTTT. Amino acid sequence: CASGLPQEDTQYF.

The chain is built from TRBV30 and TRBJ2-3; 9 bases line up with TRBD2. V shed 4 bases and J 3 bases; nucleotides not matched to a gene: 5. The CDR3 has 14 amino acids. Germline values: CDR1 GTSNPN, CDR2 SVGIG (reference sequence). CDR3 residues: CAWTVAGVTDTQYF. The DNA of the CDR3 is TGTGCCTGGACTGTAGCGGGGGTTACAGATACGCAGTATTTT.

This clone has just a few counts. CDR3 in DNA: TGTGCCTGGAGTGTACTCCCCGGGACAGGGGGAAGTAGCACAGATACGCAGTATTTT. It specifies CAWSVLPGTGGSSTDTQYF. The chain recombines TRBV30 with TRBJ2-3; 11 bases are a match to TRBD1. J gave up 0 bases and V 0 bases, and 11 bases lay outside the gene matches. Germline CDR1 reads GTSNPN; CDR2 reads SVGIG (reference sequence). There are 19 residues in the CDR3. Using reference TRBV30 and TRBJ2-3 for the parts outside the CDR3, the full variable domain is SQTIHQWPATLVQPVGSPLSLECTVEGTSNPNLYWYRQAAGRGLQLLFYSVGIGQISSEVPQNLSASRPQDRQFILSSKKLLLSDSGFYLCAWSVLPGTGGSSTDTQYFGPGTRLTVL.

This clone was counted ten times or more. This CDR3 is also generated by other DNA sequences in the sample. The rearrangement links TRBV5-6 to TRBJ2-7; D is possibly TRBD2 (6 bases). Germline CDR1 reads SGHDT; CDR2 reads YYEEEE. The CDR3 loop spans 14 amino acids. Trimming took 0 bases from V and 4 from J, leaving 11 bases between them. The CDR3 coding sequence is TGTGCCAGCAGCTTGGATCGGGGGAGTTACGAGCAGTACTTC. Protein product: CASSLDRGSYEQYF.

J is TRBJ2-6 and V is TRBV7-2, with D perhaps matching TRBD1 or TRBD2 (6 bases each). The V end was cut by 4 bases, the J end by 2 bases, with 15 bases between. CDR1 is SGHTA and CDR2 is FQGNSA in the germline V gene. The CDR3 is 17 amino acids. For the CDR3, the DNA is TGTGCCAGCAGCTCCCCAAAGGGGGGTACTGGGGCCAACGTCCTGACTTTC. Encoded protein: CASSSPKGGTGANVLTF.

This clone was seen at least ten times. The chain joins TRBV11-2 to TRBJ2-6; D may be TRBD1 (6 bases). The V and J ends lost 5 bases and 1 base respectively, with 12 bases between them. Germline values: CDR1 SGHAT, CDR2 FQNNGV. This CDR3 is built from 16 residues. The DNA of the CDR3 is TGTGCCAGCAGCCCGGGAAGGGGGTCTGGGGCCAACGTCCTGACTTTC. It yields the protein CASSPGRGSGANVLTF.

The chain uses TRBV28 and TRBJ2-5; 7 positions agree with TRBD1. Germline CDR1 reads MDHEN; CDR2 reads SYDVKM. The V segment lost 7 bases and the J segment 2 bases; nucleotides outside the gene matches: 7. The CDR3 is 14 residues long. The CDR3 sequence: CASTSTGMQETQYF. The CDR3 nucleotides read TGTGCCAGCACCTCGACAGGGATGCAAGAGACCCAGTACTTC.

This clone has a handful of counts. Other DNA sequences of this sample code for an identical CDR3. The CDR3 loop is CASSPGHSGNTIYF. The CDR3 nucleotides read TGTGCCAGCAGCCCGGGGCACTCTGGAAACACCATATATTTT. The chain joins TRBV7-9 to TRBJ1-3; TRBD1 might be the D (5 bases). V lost 5 bases, J lost 0 bases, and 8 bases lay in between. CDR3 length: 14 residues. Germline-derived CDR1 and CDR2 are SEHNR and FQNEAQ (reference sequence). The full variable domain, completed using reference TRBV7-9 and TRBJ1-3, is DTGVSQNPRHKITKRGQNVTFRCDPISEHNRLYWYRQTLGQGPEFLTYFQNEAQLEKSRLLSDRFSAERPKGSFSTLEIQRTEQGDSAMYLCASSPGHSGNTIYFGEGSWLTVV.

Only a few counts were recorded for this clone. The chain carries TRBV19 and TRBJ2-7, with 10 bases lining up with TRBD1. Germline CDR1 reads LNHDA; CDR2 reads SQIVND (reference sequence). J lost 1 base, V lost 8 bases, and 5 bases had no gene match. The CDR3 has 14 amino acids. The CDR3, as DNA: TGTGCCAGTCGGGACAGGGGATTTTCCTACGAGCAGTACTTC. It encodes CASRDRGFSYEQYF.

This clone was picked up many times. V gene TRBV23-1 combines with J gene TRBJ1-1, with D possibly TRBD1 on 5 matching bases. TRBV23-1 has ORF status, its function being uncertain. The CDR3 consists of 17 residues. V shed 6 bases and J shed 0 bases, with 20 bases lying between them. CDR3 sequence: CASSLGPVKGVNTEAFF. As DNA, the CDR3 is TGCGCCAGCAGCCTAGGCCCTGTCAAAGGGGTGAACACTGAAGCTTTCTTT.

The chain is built from TRBV7-2 and TRBJ2-1, with D unresolved. Trimming left V 5 bases short and J 0 bases short, with 14 bases between. CDR1 and CDR2 from the germline V gene are SGHTA and FQGNSA. CDR3 size: 16 residues. The DNA for the CDR3 is TGTGCCAGCAGCCGAGATGAATGGAGCTCCTACAATGAGCAGTTCTTC. Amino acid sequence: CASSRDEWSSYNEQFF.

The rearrangement joins TRBV15 to TRBJ1-5; D gene ambiguous. Trimming left V 1 base short and J 6 bases short, with 7 bases between. The CDR3 has 13 residues. From germline, CDR1 is LNHNV and CDR2 YYDKDF (reference sequence). CDR3 protein: CATSRALGQPQHF. CDR3 nucleotides: TGTGCCACCAGCAGAGCCCTGGGTCAGCCCCAGCATTTT.

The rearrangement joins TRBV7-3 to TRBJ2-2; D is ambiguous. The germline V gene has CDR1 SGHTA and CDR2 FQGTGA. Deletions cut 4 bases from V and 8 bases from J, with 14 bases between. There are 14 residues in the CDR3. The CDR3, as DNA: TGTGCCAGCAGCTATCAGGCTTCATCGGGGGAGCTGTTTTTT. Translation gives CASSYQASSGELFF.

CDR3 nucleotide sequence: TGTGCCAGCAGTGTTTCGACCTACGAGCAGTACTTC. Translation: CASSVSTYEQYF. The J gene is TRBJ2-7, the V gene TRBV2; D unresolved. This CDR3 region has 12 residues. Germline CDR1 reads SNHLY; CDR2 reads FYNNEI. Trimming took off 4 bases at V and 2 bases at J, with 6 bases between the two ends.

The CDR3 coding sequence is TGTGCCAGCAGCCCACAGGGGGCGCGGGACGAGCAGTACTTC. Protein product: CASSPQGARDEQYF. This chain uses TRBV6-5 with TRBJ2-7, with 9 bases lining up with TRBD1. Trimming at V came to 6 bases and at J to 5 bases, leaving 8 bases not matched to a gene. The CDR3 runs 14 residues. Germline lookup yields CDR1 MNHEY and CDR2 SVGAGI.

The V call is TRBV5-1, the J call TRBJ1-4, with 10 bases lining up with TRBD1. This CDR3 has 15 residues. V lost 6 bases, J lost 6 bases, and 8 bases stayed unmatched. The germline V gene encodes CDR1 SGHRS and CDR2 YFSETQ. This chain's CDR3 is CASTSSGTGDEKLFF. CDR3 DNA: TGCGCCAGCACCTCATCGGGGACAGGGGATGAAAAACTGTTTTTT.

This clone has more than one count but fewer than ten. The chain has TRBV6-6 and TRBJ2-7; maybe TRBD2 (5 bases). Germline V gene sequence: CDR1 MNHNY, CDR2 SVGAGI (reference sequence). V was trimmed by 6 bases and J by 2 bases, leaving 8 bases between them. This CDR3 comprises 12 residues. CDR3 sequence: CASRRETYEQYF. CDR3 bases: TGTGCCAGCAGAAGGGAGACCTACGAGCAGTACTTC.

There are many counts of this clone. The rearrangement joins TRBV7-2 to TRBJ1-1; D is possibly TRBD1 (6 bases). V was clipped by 5 bases and J by 4 bases, with 23 bases between them. The germline V gene encodes CDR1 SGHTA and CDR2 FQGNSA. The CDR3 extends over 17 amino acids. CDR3 bases: TGTGCCAGCAGCCCGCAGGGGCTTGGGCGGCGGGGCACTGAAGCTTTCTTT. Its translation is CASSPQGLGRRGTEAFF.

The chain couples TRBV29-1 to TRBJ2-3, with TRBD2 matching 10 bases. The ends lost 4 bases at V and 5 bases at J; junction bases unmatched: 3. This CDR3 is 13 amino acids long. Germline CDR1 is SQVTM and CDR2 is ANQGSEA. CDR3 nucleotide sequence: TGCAGCGTTGCGGCTAGCGGGAGAGATACGCAGTATTTT. It codes for CSVAASGRDTQYF.